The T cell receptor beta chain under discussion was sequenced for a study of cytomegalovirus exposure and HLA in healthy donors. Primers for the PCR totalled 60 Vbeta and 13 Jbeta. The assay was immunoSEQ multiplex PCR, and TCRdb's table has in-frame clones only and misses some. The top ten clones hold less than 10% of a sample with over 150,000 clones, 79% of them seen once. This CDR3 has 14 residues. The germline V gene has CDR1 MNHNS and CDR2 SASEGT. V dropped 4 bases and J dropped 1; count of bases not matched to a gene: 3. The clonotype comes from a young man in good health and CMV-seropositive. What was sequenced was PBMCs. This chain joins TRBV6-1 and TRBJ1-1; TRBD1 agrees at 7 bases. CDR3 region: CASSGRQGNTEAFF. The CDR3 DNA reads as TGTGCCAGCAGTGGCCGACAGGGGAACACTGAAGCTTTCTTT.